Below, 5 T cell receptor beta chains from the same sample are listed, as sequenced in a study of cytomegalovirus exposure and HLA in healthy donors. This PCR relied on a set of 60 Vbeta primers and 13 Jbeta primers. Produced via immunoSEQ multiplex PCR; TCRdb's table is partial and in-frame only. The table shows 150,000 to 200,000 clones, with approximately 80% occurring only once. Input material: PBMCs. These receptor sequences come from a woman aged 30 to 39 in good health and CMV-seronegative.

The chain employs TRBV12-5 and TRBJ2-3, with 8 bases matching TRBD2. Germline assignment: CDR1 LGHNT and CDR2 FRNRAP. The ends lost 6 bases at V and 4 bases at J; junction bases unmatched: 3. CDR3 length: 13 residues. The CDR3 sequence is CASGPGRADTQYF. The CDR3 DNA reads as TGTGCTAGTGGGCCCGGGAGGGCAGATACGCAGTATTTT.

This chain joins TRBV20-1 and TRBJ1-1, with unresolved D. Germline CDR1 reads DFQATT; CDR2 reads SNEGSKA (reference sequence). The CDR3 is 11 amino acids. Trimming shortened V by 6 bases and J by 5 bases, and 10 bases separated the two germline ends. CDR3 bases: TGCAGTGCGAGTGATTCGACTGAAGCTTTCTTT. Translation gives CSASDSTEAFF.

V gene TRBV19 combines with J gene TRBJ1-2, with D possibly matching TRBD1 (6 bases). The CDR3 runs to 15 residues. Germline V gene sequence: CDR1 LNHDA, CDR2 SQIVND (reference sequence). V gave up 3 bases and J gave up 3 bases, with 14 bases separating them. Written as DNA, the CDR3 is TGTGCCAGTAGTATCCTGACAGGAGCAGACTATGGCTACACCTTC. It specifies CASSILTGADYGYTF.

The rearrangement joins TRBV5-1 to TRBJ2-1, with unresolved D. The CDR3 covers 16 residues. V lost 7 bases and J lost 0, with 17 bases in between. The germline V gene encodes CDR1 SGHRS and CDR2 YFSETQ. The CDR3 sequence is CASRLDDFSSYNEQFF. CDR3 nucleotide sequence: TGCGCCAGCCGCCTGGATGACTTTAGCTCCTACAATGAGCAGTTCTTC.

This clone was counted only a few times. The chain joins TRBV10-3 to TRBJ1-1; 12 positions match TRBD1. The trim removed 2 bases at V and 6 bases at J, leaving 4 bases unmatched. The CDR3 is made up of 15 amino acids. The germline gives CDR1 ENHRY, CDR2 SYGVKD. The chain's CDR3 is CAISERDRGLAEAFF. The CDR3 bases are TGTGCCATCAGTGAGCGGGACAGGGGGCTCGCTGAAGCTTTCTTT.